This TCR beta chain was captured in a study of blood T cell repertoires in COVID-19. The repertoire was sequenced with immunoSEQ multiplex PCR; TCRdb's copy has only in-frame clones and lacks some. The profile shows 75,000 to 95,000 clones, roughly 90% of them singletons. The sequence was collected from a human donor in a cohort sampled during active COVID-19. The sample comprised peripheral blood.

The CDR3 region is CASSYIQGSVHNEQFF. The CDR3 DNA is TGTGCCAGCAGTTACATTCAGGGGTCAGTCCACAATGAGCAGTTCTTC. The chain couples TRBV6-2 or TRBV6-3 to TRBJ2-1, with D possibly matching TRBD1 (6 bases). The CDR3 covers 16 residues. Germline V gives CDR1 MNHEY, CDR2 SVGEGT. Trimming left V 2 bases short and J 5 bases short, with 16 bases between.